The clone carrying this TCR beta chain was picked up a small number of times. As yet, its antigen is unknown. The V gene's germline CDR1 is SEHNR and CDR2 FQNEAQ (reference sequence). V lost 1 base to trimming and J lost 6 bases, with 9 bases between them. The CDR3 totals 14 residues. These data come from a study of T-cell memory formation after mild COVID-19. From 5'RACE with constant-segment primers came TCR alpha and TCR beta cDNA libraries that carried sample barcodes and UMIs. TCRdb itself ran the 5' RACE reads through MiXCR, one entry per CDR3 protein. There are 400,000 to 550,000 distinct CDR3 sequences in the sample; roughly 25% occur only once, and around 12% lies in the top ten. Notes on the study in general: Largely, contracting CD4+ clones fell within CM and EM, and contracting CD8+ clones within EMRA. The appearance of some responding clones in pre-infection memory suggested that cross-reactive memory joined. The authors did not confirm SARS-CoV-2 specificity of second-wave clones peaking day 37.

The TCR comes from an adult woman who had mild COVID-19 (a few samples of this study predate the infection). Cell type and time point are not known. The chain recombines TRBV7-9 with TRBJ2-2; unclear D gene. Material: PBMCs or a T cell subset sorted from them (not recorded which). CDR3 in amino acids: CASSLVRASGELFF. The CDR3 bases are TGTGCCAGCAGCTTAGTACGGGCATCCGGGGAGCTGTTTTTT. Looking up the rest from reference TRBV7-9 and TRBJ2-2 gives the full variable domain: DTGVSQNPRHKITKRGQNVTFRCDPISEHNRLYWYRQTLGQGPEFLTYFQNEAQLEKSRLLSDRFSAERPKGSFSTLEIQRTEQGDSAMYLCASSLVRASGELFFGEGSRLTVL.